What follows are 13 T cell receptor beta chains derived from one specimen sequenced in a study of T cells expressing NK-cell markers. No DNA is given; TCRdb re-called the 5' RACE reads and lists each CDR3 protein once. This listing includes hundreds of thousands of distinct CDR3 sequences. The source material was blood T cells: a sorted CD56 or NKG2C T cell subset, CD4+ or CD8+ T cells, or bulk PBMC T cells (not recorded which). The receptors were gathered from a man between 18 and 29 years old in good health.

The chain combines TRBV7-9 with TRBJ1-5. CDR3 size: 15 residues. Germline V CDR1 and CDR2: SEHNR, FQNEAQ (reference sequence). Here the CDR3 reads CASSYGEDGNQPQHF.

CDR3 residues: CSVHRDYYYNEQFF. J is TRBJ2-1 and V is TRBV20-1; TCRdb designates TRBD2, a call that cannot be tested without DNA. CDR3 length: 14 amino acids. The germline V gene has CDR1 DFQATT and CDR2 SNEGSKA (reference sequence).

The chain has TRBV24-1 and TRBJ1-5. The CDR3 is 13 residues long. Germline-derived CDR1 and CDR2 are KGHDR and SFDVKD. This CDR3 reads CATSDLRGSPQHF.

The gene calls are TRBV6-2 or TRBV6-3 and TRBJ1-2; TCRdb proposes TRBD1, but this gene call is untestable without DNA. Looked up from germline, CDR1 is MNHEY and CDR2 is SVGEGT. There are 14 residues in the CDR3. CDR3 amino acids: CASSDRGADYGYTF.

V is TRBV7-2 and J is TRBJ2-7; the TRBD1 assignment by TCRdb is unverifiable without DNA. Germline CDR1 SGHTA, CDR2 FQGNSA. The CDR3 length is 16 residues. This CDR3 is CASSLAFRTGSYEQYF. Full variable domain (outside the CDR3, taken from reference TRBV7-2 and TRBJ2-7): GAGVSQSPSNKVTEKGKDVELRCDPISGHTALYWYRQSLGQGLEFLIYFQGNSAPDKSGLPSDRFSAERTGGSVSTLTIQRTQQEDSAVYLCASSLAFRTGSYEQYFGPGTRLTVT.

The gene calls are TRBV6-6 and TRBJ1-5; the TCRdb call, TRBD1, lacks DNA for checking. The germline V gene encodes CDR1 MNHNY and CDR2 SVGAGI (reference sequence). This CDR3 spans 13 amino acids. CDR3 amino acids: CASSKGLLEPQHF.

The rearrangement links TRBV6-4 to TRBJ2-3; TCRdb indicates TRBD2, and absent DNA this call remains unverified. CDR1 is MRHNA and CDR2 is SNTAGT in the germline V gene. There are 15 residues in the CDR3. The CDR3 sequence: CASSDRGGRYDTQYF.

CDR3 amino acids: CASSLKGAGSTEAFF. The V call is TRBV12-3 or TRBV12-4, the J call TRBJ1-1. CDR3 length: 15 residues.

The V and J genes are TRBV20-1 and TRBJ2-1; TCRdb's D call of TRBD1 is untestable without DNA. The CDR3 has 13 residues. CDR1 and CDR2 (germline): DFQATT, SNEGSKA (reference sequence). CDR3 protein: CSARSGLYNEQFF.

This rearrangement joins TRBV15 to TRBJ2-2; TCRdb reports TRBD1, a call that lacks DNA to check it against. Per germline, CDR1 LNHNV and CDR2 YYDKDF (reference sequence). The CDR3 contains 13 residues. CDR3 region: CATSIRGSGELFF.

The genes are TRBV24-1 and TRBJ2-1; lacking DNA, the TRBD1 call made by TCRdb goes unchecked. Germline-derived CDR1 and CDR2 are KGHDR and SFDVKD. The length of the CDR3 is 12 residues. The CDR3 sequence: CATSGGGNEQFF.

CDR3 residues: CASSLSPGQVYEQYF. The J gene is TRBJ2-7, the V gene TRBV28; TCRdb reports TRBD1, a call that lacks DNA to check it against. Germline CDR1 is MDHEN and CDR2 is SYDVKM. The CDR3 length is 15 residues.

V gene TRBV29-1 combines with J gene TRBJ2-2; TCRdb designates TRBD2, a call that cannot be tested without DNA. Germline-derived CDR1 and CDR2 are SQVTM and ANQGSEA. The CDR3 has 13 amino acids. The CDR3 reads CSALGLATGELFF.